This T cell receptor beta chain is from a study of T cells in Graves' hyperthyroidism and ophthalmopathy. Study results and limitations: Blood held most thyroid clonotypes expanded above 0.001 frequency.

There are 15 residues in the CDR3. Losses at the gene ends were 6 bases for V and 1 base for J; bases not matched to a gene: 7. The germline CDR1 and CDR2 sequences are MDHEN and SYDVKM. This clonotype has at least ten counts. Its target is not known. For ophthalmopathy patients, the Clinical Activity Score was at least 3 and the NOSPECS grade at least 4; duration was under 3 months. Fresh 10 ml peripheral blood yielded PBMCs. Amplification targeted TCR beta CDR3 regions from RNA transcripts. Initially, a first-round RT-PCR of the TCR CDR3 employed the HTBI primer set. TCRdb used MiXCR to reprocess the multiplex PCR reads, holding one entry per CDR3 protein. The table includes around 600,000 distinct CDR3 sequences, about 16% detected once.

V is TRBV28 and J is TRBJ2-3; 7 bases agree with TRBD1. The TCR originated in a woman in her forties with Graves' ophthalmopathy. The sequenced sample was blood. The CDR3 is CASSVTGTGTDTQYF. The CDR3 coding sequence is TGTGCCAGCAGCGTAACCGGGACAGGCACAGATACGCAGTATTTT.